Below, 23 T cell receptor beta chains from the same sample are listed, as sequenced in a study of T cell repertoires in cytomegalovirus infection. What these receptors recognize is not known. TCRdb analysed the reads with MiXCR anew, one entry per CDR3 protein. This sample has 700,000 to 850,000 distinct CDR3 sequences, with approximately 32% found just once. The sample here was cultured CD8+ T cells from PBMCs, taken from culture after CMV antigen stimulation. The receptors were gathered from a human donor in good health (CMV status not recorded). Some clones in this sample may be carry-over from other donors' samples.

V is TRBV4-1 and J is TRBJ1-2, with D perhaps TRBD1 (6 bases). V lost 0 bases and J lost 4, with 15 bases in between. The CDR3 is 16 residues long. From germline, CDR1 is MGHRA and CDR2 YSYEKL. The CDR3 nucleotides are TGCGCCAGCAGCCAAGAGGGGGGGCGGATCTTCTATGGCTACACCTTC. Amino acid sequence: CASSQEGGRIFYGYTF.

In its sample, this clonotype was seen many times. The rearrangement links TRBV7-3 to TRBJ1-4; 8 bases agree with TRBD1. This CDR3 is built from 15 residues. Germline V gene sequence: CDR1 SGHTA, CDR2 FQGTGA. V trimming: 5 bases; J trimming: 6 bases; junction bases outside the gene matches: 8. The CDR3 reads CASSHFRGPHEKLFF. The DNA for the CDR3 is TGTGCCAGCAGCCATTTCAGGGGGCCTCATGAAAAACTGTTTTTT.

Only one count was recorded for this clonotype. This chain joins TRBV6-6 and TRBJ1-1, with a weak D call TRBD1 (6 bases). CDR1 is MNHNY, CDR2 SVGAGI, per germline (reference sequence). Trimming took off 2 bases at V and 5 bases at J, with 18 bases between the two ends. The CDR3 is 16 amino acids. This CDR3 is CASSYPLQGGGTEAFF. The CDR3 coding sequence is TGTGCCAGCAGTTACCCGTTACAGGGTGGGGGGACTGAAGCTTTCTTT.

The chain has TRBV27 and TRBJ2-7; D possibly matches TRBD1 or TRBD2 (7 bases each). The V end lost 3 bases, the J end lost 4 bases, and 13 bases lay between the germline ends. The CDR3 sequence is 14 residues long. In germline, CDR1 is MNHEY, CDR2 SMNVEV (reference sequence). CDR3 sequence reads: CASSFPGGGYEQYV. The CDR3 nucleotides read TGTGCCAGCAGTTTCCCAGGGGGGGGATACGAGCAGTACGTC.

This clonotype was seen more than once but under ten times. The chain links TRBV5-6 to TRBJ2-3; TRBD1 agrees at 12 bases. V lost 6 bases to trimming and J lost 5 bases; unmatched junction nucleotides: 7. The germline V gene has CDR1 SGHDT and CDR2 YYEEEE. The CDR3 has 15 residues. The CDR3 DNA follows: TGTGCCAGCAACCCTCGGGACAGGGGGCAAGATACGCAGTATTTT. Translated: CASNPRDRGQDTQYF.

This clonotype was seen a few times. The rearrangement links TRBV10-2 to TRBJ1-2; D may be TRBD1 (5 bases). Per the germline V gene, CDR1 is WSHSY and CDR2 is SAAADI. V gave up 3 bases and J gave up 7 bases, with 21 bases separating them. The CDR3 sequence is 16 residues long. The CDR3 spells CASSDQSGVYLGGYTF. CDR3 bases: TGCGCCAGCAGTGACCAGTCGGGGGTTTACCTAGGTGGCTACACCTTC.

This clonotype was counted a few times. The chain employs TRBV7-8 and TRBJ1-1; tentatively, D is TRBD1 (6 bases). CDR3 length: 14 amino acids. V was clipped by 7 bases and J by 4 bases, with 16 bases between them. Germline V gene sequence: CDR1 SGHVS, CDR2 FQNEAQ. The CDR3 nucleotides read TGTGCCAGCACAAAGGCACCCAGGGGCACTGAAGCTTTCTTT. Translation gives CASTKAPRGTEAFF. Supplemented by reference TRBV7-8 and TRBJ1-1, the full variable domain reads GAGVSQSPRYKVAKRGQDVALRCDPISGHVSLFWYQQALGQGPEFLTYFQNEAQLDKSGLPSDRFFAERPEGSVSTLKIQRTQQEDSAVYLCASTKAPRGTEAFFGQGTRLTVV.

The rearrangement uses TRBV6-6 and TRBJ2-6; D might be TRBD2 (5 bases). The V gene's germline CDR1 is MNHNY and CDR2 SVGAGI (reference sequence). V was clipped by 2 bases and J by 2 bases, with 16 bases between them. The CDR3 loop spans 18 amino acids. This CDR3 is CASSYQEIPGTGANVLTF. For the CDR3, the DNA is TGTGCCAGCAGTTACCAAGAGATACCGGGGACTGGGGCCAACGTCCTGACTTTC.

V is TRBV12-5 and J is TRBJ2-1; 11 nucleotides match TRBD2. The germline gives CDR1 LGHNT, CDR2 FRNRAP. There are 18 residues in the CDR3. V shed 1 base and J 0 bases; nucleotides not matched to a gene: 5. CDR3 DNA sequence: TGTGCTAGTGGTTTGGGACTAGCGGGGACCAGCTCCTACAATGAGCAGTTCTTC. This gives the protein CASGLGLAGTSSYNEQFF.

The chain carries TRBV7-6 and TRBJ1-1; D perhaps matches TRBD1 (5 bases). V lost 6 bases and J 10 bases, leaving 9 bases between the germline ends. CDR1 is SGHVS and CDR2 is FNYEAQ in the germline V gene. The CDR3 extends over 10 amino acids. CDR3 amino acids: CASRQGRAFF. The CDR3 nucleotides are TGTGCCAGCAGGCAGGGTAGAGCTTTCTTT.

The sample holds many counts of this clonotype. The rearrangement links TRBV27 to TRBJ2-7; D not resolved. The V end lost 6 bases, the J end lost 0 bases, and 6 bases lay between the germline ends. Looked up from germline, CDR1 is MNHEY and CDR2 is SMNVEV (reference sequence). CDR3 length equals 12 residues. CDR3 sequence: CASSPSSYEQYF. The CDR3 nucleotides read TGTGCCAGCAGCCCAAGCTCCTACGAGCAGTACTTC.

The rearrangement uses TRBV6-6 and TRBJ2-1, with 10 bases lining up with TRBD1. This CDR3 is built from 19 residues. After removal of 2 bases from V and 5 bases from J, the junction contained 15 bases not matched to a gene. CDR1 and CDR2 (germline): MNHNY, SVGAGI (reference sequence). CDR3 bases: TGTGCCAGCAGTTACCCCGACAGGGGGCGGCTTTGGGACCACAATGAGCAGTTCTTC. It translates to CASSYPDRGRLWDHNEQFF.

This chain uses TRBV11-2 with TRBJ1-1; the D is unclear. V was clipped by 6 bases and J by 0 bases, with 11 bases between them. Germline V gene sequence: CDR1 SGHAT, CDR2 FQNNGV. The CDR3 runs to 14 residues. The CDR3 reads CASRIWAMNTEAFF. The CDR3 DNA follows: TGTGCCAGCAGGATATGGGCCATGAACACTGAAGCTTTCTTT.

This chain uses TRBV7-6 with TRBJ2-7, with TRBD1 matching 8 bases. V gave up 5 bases and J gave up 3 bases; unmatched junction bases: 9. Germline CDR1 SGHVS, CDR2 FNYEAQ. The length of the CDR3 is 15 residues. Here the CDR3 DNA reads TGTGCCAGCAGCGACCCCGGGACAGGCCGCTACGAGCAGTACTTC. The encoded protein is CASSDPGTGRYEQYF. The entire variable domain, with the rest obtained from reference TRBV7-6 and TRBJ2-7, is as follows: GAGVSQSPRYKVTKRGQDVALRCDPISGHVSLYWYRQALGQGPEFLTYFNYEAQQDKSGLPNDRFSAERPEGSISTLTIQRTEQRDSAMYRCASSDPGTGRYEQYFGPGTRLTVT.

This clonotype appeared many times. This sequence joins TRBV7-6 and TRBJ2-5, with 10 bases matching TRBD2. The germline V gene encodes CDR1 SGHVS and CDR2 FNYEAQ. This CDR3 contains 16 residues. The ends lost 2 bases at V and 5 bases at J; junction bases unmatched: 8. CDR3 nucleotides: TGTGCCAGCAGCTTAAGCGTAGCGGGGGGCCGCGAGACCCAGTACTTC. Protein sequence: CASSLSVAGGRETQYF.

The genes are TRBV6-6 and TRBJ1-1, with D perhaps TRBD1 (5 bases). Trimming pared 7 bases from V and 4 bases from J, leaving 13 bases between. The germline CDR1 and CDR2 sequences are MNHNY and SVGAGI (reference sequence). This CDR3 has 13 amino acids. In DNA form, the CDR3 reads TGTGCCAGCATGGACACGGCCGTCACTGAAGCTTTCTTT. Translated: CASMDTAVTEAFF.

This clonotype was picked up a small number of times. The chain carries TRBV6-1 and TRBJ1-1, with TRBD1 as a possible D gene (6 bases). The germline V gene has CDR1 MNHNS and CDR2 SASEGT. This CDR3 spans 16 amino acids. V lost 3 bases and J lost 0, with 14 bases in between. CDR3 in amino acids: CASSDWAGALNTEAFF. As DNA, the CDR3 is TGTGCCAGCAGTGATTGGGCAGGGGCTTTGAACACTGAAGCTTTCTTT.

This clonotype was seen only once. The chain carries TRBV7-8 and TRBJ1-2; 8 bases match TRBD1. With 2 bases clipped from V and 6 bases from J, the junction kept 5 bases outside the gene matches. The CDR3 covers 14 residues. The germline CDR1 and CDR2 sequences are SGHVS and FQNEAQ. The CDR3 DNA reads TGTGCCAGCAGCTTATTCACAGGGGGAGATGGCTACACCTTC. Its protein product is CASSLFTGGDGYTF.

This chain links TRBV7-9 with TRBJ1-4; possible D gene TRBD1, 5 bases. The CDR3 has 14 amino acids. Between the trimmed V and J ends, which lost 5 bases and 8 bases, there was a span of 15 bases. Germline loops: CDR1 SEHNR, CDR2 FQNEAQ (reference sequence). CDR3 protein: CASSQYRDEEKLFF. The CDR3 nucleotides are TGTGCCAGCAGCCAATACCGGGACGAAGAAAAACTGTTTTTT. The variable domain in full, with the rest retrieved from reference TRBV7-9 and TRBJ1-4, is DTGVSQNPRHKITKRGQNVTFRCDPISEHNRLYWYRQTLGQGPEFLTYFQNEAQLEKSRLLSDRFSAERPKGSFSTLEIQRTEQGDSAMYLCASSQYRDEEKLFFGSGTQLSVL.

The chain carries TRBV5-4 and TRBJ2-1; D gene uncertain. The V and J ends lost 4 bases and 6 bases respectively, with 14 bases between them. The CDR3 consists of 14 residues. Germline V gives CDR1 SGHNT, CDR2 YYREEE (reference sequence). The CDR3 protein is CASSASAGPNEQFF. CDR3 DNA sequence: TGTGCCAGCAGCGCTTCGGCAGGCCCCAATGAGCAGTTCTTC.

The chain combines TRBV7-3 with TRBJ1-2; no clear D gene. This CDR3 region has 17 residues. V was cut by 0 bases and J by 5 bases, with 19 bases left in between. CDR1 and CDR2 (germline): SGHTA, FQGTGA. The CDR3 DNA is TGTGCCAGCAGCTTAACCCCGGGCAGTGGAGGGATTTATGGCTACACCTTC. Its translation: CASSLTPGSGGIYGYTF.

V usage is TRBV5-5 and J usage is TRBJ1-2; 8 bases are a match to TRBD1. J lost 0 bases, V lost 5 bases, and 6 bases had no gene match. The CDR3 has 15 residues. From germline, CDR1 is SGHKS and CDR2 YYEKEE (reference sequence). For the CDR3, the DNA is TGTGCCAGCAGACCCGGGACAGGTTCTAACTATGGCTACACCTTC. This sequence encodes CASRPGTGSNYGYTF.

The gene calls are TRBV19 and TRBJ2-7; 9 bases align to TRBD1. V gave up 9 bases and J gave up 2 bases; unmatched junction bases: 5. The CDR3 contains 13 residues. Germline V CDR1 and CDR2: LNHDA, SQIVND (reference sequence). CDR3 DNA sequence: TGTGCCAGCGGGGGACAGGGACCCTACGAGCAGTACTTC. Protein sequence: CASGGQGPYEQYF.